Listed below are T cell receptor beta chains from one sample, sequenced in a study of shared clonotypes between healthy human individuals. Some clones are missing from TCRdb's copy, which holds only in-frame ones; the method was immunoSEQ multiplex PCR. The table has about 1 million clones, around 75% seen once. Sequencing used memory CD4+ T cells sorted from blood. These receptors all come from a man younger than 30 in good health. Each CDR3 is given with its conserved first and last residue. Fields, in order: CDR3 length, J gene, clone size, V gene, D gene, CDR3 protein, CDR3 DNA. The D gene is left open where the match is weak. Clone size appears in some rows only: once, few, many, or a class for an expanded clone.

CDR3 length: 15; J gene: TRBJ1-6; clone size: NA; V gene: TRBV5-6; D gene: NA; CDR3 protein: CASSLEGRHNSPLHF; CDR3 DNA: TGTGCCAGCAGCTTGGAGGGACGGCATAATTCACCCCTCCACTTT
CDR3 length: 15; J gene: TRBJ2-4; clone size: NA; V gene: TRBV5-1; D gene: NA; CDR3 protein: CASSLASGNKNIQYF; CDR3 DNA: TGCGCCAGCAGCTTGGCCTCTGGGAACAAAAACATTCAGTACTTC
CDR3 length: 15; J gene: TRBJ2-1; clone size: NA; V gene: TRBV5-1; D gene: NA; CDR3 protein: CASSLEGGSYNEQFF; CDR3 DNA: TGCGCCAGCAGCTTGGAGGGTGGATCCTACAATGAGCAGTTCTTC
CDR3 length: 15; J gene: TRBJ1-1; clone size: NA; V gene: TRBV28; D gene: NA; CDR3 protein: CASSAPVNLDTEAFF; CDR3 DNA: TGTGCCAGCAGTGCCCCGGTAAACCTAGACACTGAAGCTTTCTTT
CDR3 length: 21; J gene: TRBJ2-2; clone size: NA; V gene: TRBV21-1; D gene: NA; CDR3 protein: CASSSLVRQGAQWGNTGELFF; CDR3 DNA: TGTGCCAGCAGCTCTTTAGTGCGACAGGGGGCACAATGGGGGAACACCGGGGAGCTGTTTTTT
CDR3 length: 14; J gene: TRBJ1-1; clone size: few; V gene: TRBV5-1; D gene: TRBD1; CDR3 protein: CASSEGTGNTEAFF; CDR3 DNA: TGCGCCAGCAGCGAGGGGACAGGGAACACTGAAGCTTTCTTT
CDR3 length: 14; J gene: TRBJ1-5; clone size: NA; V gene: TRBV30; D gene: TRBD1; CDR3 protein: CAWSSQGGNQPQHF; CDR3 DNA: TGTGCCTGGAGTTCACAGGGGGGCAATCAGCCCCAGCATTTT
CDR3 length: 12; J gene: TRBJ1-2; clone size: NA; V gene: TRBV10-3; D gene: TRBD1; CDR3 protein: CAFLDRANGYTF; CDR3 DNA: TGTGCCTTTCTCGACAGGGCCAATGGCTACACCTTC
CDR3 length: 13; J gene: TRBJ2-7; clone size: once; V gene: TRBV30; D gene: TRBD2; CDR3 protein: CAWSSGLAGEQYF; CDR3 DNA: TGTGCCTGGAGTTCGGGACTAGCGGGGGAGCAGTACTTC
CDR3 length: 16; J gene: TRBJ2-5; clone size: NA; V gene: TRBV5-1; D gene: TRBD1; CDR3 protein: CASSLGAQGVVETQYF; CDR3 DNA: TGCGCCAGCAGCTTGGGAGCACAGGGGGTGGTGGAGACCCAGTACTTC
CDR3 length: 14; J gene: TRBJ2-3; clone size: NA; V gene: TRBV7-2; D gene: NA; CDR3 protein: CASSFAPGTDTQYF; CDR3 DNA: TGTGCCAGCAGCTTTGCGCCGGGCACAGATACGCAGTATTTT
CDR3 length: 16; J gene: TRBJ1-4; clone size: NA; V gene: TRBV7-2; D gene: NA; CDR3 protein: CASSLARVGTNEKLFF; CDR3 DNA: TGTGCCAGCAGCTTAGCGAGGGTTGGGACTAATGAAAAACTGTTTTTT
CDR3 length: 16; J gene: TRBJ1-4; clone size: NA; V gene: TRBV5-1; D gene: NA; CDR3 protein: CASSLESGDQYEKLFF; CDR3 DNA: TGCGCCAGCAGCTTGGAATCGGGGGACCAATATGAAAAACTGTTTTTT
CDR3 length: 14; J gene: TRBJ2-5; clone size: NA; V gene: TRBV5-1; D gene: TRBD1; CDR3 protein: CASSLDRGRGTQYF; CDR3 DNA: TGCGCCAGCAGCTTGGACAGGGGTCGGGGGACCCAGTACTTC
CDR3 length: 16; J gene: TRBJ2-3; clone size: once; V gene: TRBV5-1; D gene: NA; CDR3 protein: CASSLAPVEGTDTQYF; CDR3 DNA: TGCGCCAGCAGCTTGGCCCCTGTGGAGGGCACAGATACGCAGTATTTT
CDR3 length: 11; J gene: TRBJ2-7; clone size: many; V gene: TRBV25-1; D gene: NA; CDR3 protein: CASSEGVEQYF; CDR3 DNA: TGTGCCAGCAGTGAGGGAGTCGAGCAGTACTTC
CDR3 length: 13; J gene: TRBJ1-2; clone size: once; V gene: TRBV11-2; D gene: NA; CDR3 protein: CASSASANYGYTF; CDR3 DNA: TGTGCCAGCAGCGCTAGCGCTAACTATGGCTACACCTTC
CDR3 length: 18; J gene: TRBJ1-2; clone size: NA; V gene: TRBV21-1; D gene: NA; CDR3 protein: CAATGGAMVFRGLCGYTF; CDR3 DNA: TGTGCCGCCACCGGGGGGGCGATGGTCTTCAGAGGTTTATGCGGCTACACCTTC
CDR3 length: 13; J gene: TRBJ2-2; clone size: NA; V gene: TRBV12-5; D gene: NA; CDR3 protein: CASGLEPAGELFF; CDR3 DNA: TGTGCTAGTGGTTTGGAACCAGCAGGGGAGCTGTTTTTT
CDR3 length: 17; J gene: TRBJ2-1; clone size: NA; V gene: TRBV5-1; D gene: NA; CDR3 protein: CASSLVNRGAYYNEQFF; CDR3 DNA: TGCGCCAGCAGCTTGGTGAATAGAGGGGCTTATTACAATGAGCAGTTCTTC
CDR3 length: 14; J gene: TRBJ2-4; clone size: NA; V gene: TRBV14; D gene: NA; CDR3 protein: CASSQRLAKNIQYF; CDR3 DNA: TGTGCCAGCAGCCAAAGGCTAGCCAAAAACATTCAGTACTTC
CDR3 length: 13; J gene: TRBJ2-3; clone size: few; V gene: TRBV4-1; D gene: NA; CDR3 protein: CASSQDEGHTQYF; CDR3 DNA: TGCGCCAGCAGCCAAGATGAGGGGCATACGCAGTATTTT
CDR3 length: 18; J gene: TRBJ1-3; clone size: NA; V gene: TRBV5-4; D gene: NA; CDR3 protein: CASSLASFGAGFGNTIYF; CDR3 DNA: NA
CDR3 length: 14; J gene: TRBJ1-4; clone size: NA; V gene: TRBV27; D gene: NA; CDR3 protein: CASSAQGVGEKLFF; CDR3 DNA: TGTGCCAGCAGCGCTCAGGGTGTAGGTGAAAAACTGTTTTTT
CDR3 length: 13; J gene: TRBJ2-3; clone size: NA; V gene: TRBV11-1; D gene: NA; CDR3 protein: CASSWGRGITQYF; CDR3 DNA: TGTGCCAGCAGCTGGGGAAGGGGGATCACGCAGTATTTT
CDR3 length: 16; J gene: TRBJ2-7; clone size: once; V gene: TRBV6-5; D gene: NA; CDR3 protein: CASSYATGYIRYEQYF; CDR3 DNA: TGTGCCAGCAGTTACGCGACGGGGTATATTCGGTACGAGCAGTACTTC
CDR3 length: 17; J gene: TRBJ2-7; clone size: NA; V gene: TRBV7-2; D gene: TRBD2; CDR3 protein: CASSQHRTGTRNYEQYF; CDR3 DNA: TGTGCCAGCAGCCAACACCGCACCGGGACTAGAAACTACGAGCAGTACTTC
CDR3 length: 16; J gene: TRBJ2-7; clone size: NA; V gene: TRBV5-1; D gene: TRBD1; CDR3 protein: CASSFEGDRGPYEQYF; CDR3 DNA: TGCGCCAGCAGCTTCGAGGGGGACAGGGGGCCCTACGAGCAGTACTTC
CDR3 length: 15; J gene: TRBJ2-7; clone size: NA; V gene: TRBV7-9; D gene: NA; CDR3 protein: CASSPGTGEDYEQYF; CDR3 DNA: TGTGCCAGCAGCCCGGGTACAGGGGAGGACTACGAGCAGTACTTC
CDR3 length: 14; J gene: TRBJ2-3; clone size: NA; V gene: TRBV18; D gene: NA; CDR3 protein: CASSPTSSTDTQYF; CDR3 DNA: TGTGCCAGCTCACCGACTAGTAGCACAGATACGCAGTATTTT
CDR3 length: 14; J gene: TRBJ2-1; clone size: NA; V gene: TRBV6-1; D gene: TRBD1; CDR3 protein: CASSRQGAFDEQFF; CDR3 DNA: TGTGCCAGCTCAAGACAGGGGGCTTTTGATGAGCAGTTCTTC
CDR3 length: 16; J gene: TRBJ2-1; clone size: once; V gene: TRBV18; D gene: TRBD2; CDR3 protein: CASSPPGTSGSSEQFF; CDR3 DNA: TGTGCCAGCTCACCGCCCGGGACTAGCGGCTCCTCTGAGCAGTTCTTC
CDR3 length: 13; J gene: TRBJ2-2; clone size: NA; V gene: TRBV2; D gene: NA; CDR3 protein: CASSVLGFGELFF; CDR3 DNA: TGTGCCAGCAGTGTTTTAGGATTCGGGGAGCTGTTTTTT
CDR3 length: 14; J gene: TRBJ2-5; clone size: NA; V gene: TRBV5-4; D gene: TRBD2; CDR3 protein: CASSRLAGQETQYF; CDR3 DNA: TGTGCCAGCAGCAGACTAGCGGGGCAAGAGACCCAGTACTTC
CDR3 length: 15; J gene: TRBJ2-3; clone size: few; V gene: TRBV28; D gene: TRBD2; CDR3 protein: CASTTGGAGKDTQYF; CDR3 DNA: TGTGCCAGCACTACCGGGGGGGCGGGAAAAGATACGCAGTATTTT
CDR3 length: 16; J gene: TRBJ2-3; clone size: NA; V gene: TRBV4-3; D gene: TRBD2; CDR3 protein: CASSQDTGGGADTQYF; CDR3 DNA: TGCGCCAGCAGCCAAGATACCGGCGGGGGGGCAGATACGCAGTATTTT
CDR3 length: 14; J gene: TRBJ2-7; clone size: NA; V gene: TRBV6-6; D gene: TRBD2; CDR3 protein: CASSTAGGSYEQYF; CDR3 DNA: TGTGCCAGCAGTACGGCGGGAGGTTCCTACGAGCAGTACTTC
CDR3 length: 15; J gene: TRBJ2-1; clone size: NA; V gene: TRBV19; D gene: TRBD2; CDR3 protein: CASAQPGLAFGEQFF; CDR3 DNA: TGTGCCAGTGCCCAACCGGGACTAGCATTTGGTGAGCAGTTCTTC
CDR3 length: 15; J gene: TRBJ2-1; clone size: NA; V gene: TRBV7-2; D gene: TRBD2; CDR3 protein: CASSLRGGLIDEQFF; CDR3 DNA: TGTGCCAGCAGCTTACGCGGGGGTCTCATCGATGAGCAGTTCTTC
CDR3 length: 15; J gene: TRBJ1-2; clone size: once; V gene: TRBV6-5; D gene: NA; CDR3 protein: CASSGFSTENYGYTF; CDR3 DNA: TGTGCCAGCAGTGGATTTTCGACGGAAAACTATGGCTACACCTTC
CDR3 length: 14; J gene: TRBJ2-7; clone size: once; V gene: TRBV5-6; D gene: NA; CDR3 protein: CASSKRGSTYEQYF; CDR3 DNA: TGTGCCAGCAGTAAGAGAGGGTCGACCTACGAGCAGTACTTC
CDR3 length: 12; J gene: TRBJ2-7; clone size: NA; V gene: TRBV30; D gene: NA; CDR3 protein: CAWGETVREQYF; CDR3 DNA: TGTGCCTGGGGCGAGACAGTTCGCGAGCAGTACTTC
CDR3 length: 19; J gene: TRBJ2-3; clone size: NA; V gene: TRBV7-9; D gene: TRBD1; CDR3 protein: CASSSWTGGRSGSTDTQYF; CDR3 DNA: TGTGCCAGCAGCTCCTGGACAGGGGGACGTAGCGGGAGCACAGATACGCAGTATTTT
CDR3 length: 14; J gene: TRBJ1-1; clone size: few; V gene: TRBV5-1; D gene: NA; CDR3 protein: CASSSGPLNTEAFF; CDR3 DNA: TGCGCCAGCAGCTCAGGACCACTGAACACTGAAGCTTTCTTT
CDR3 length: 14; J gene: TRBJ2-5; clone size: few; V gene: TRBV2; D gene: TRBD1; CDR3 protein: CASSGDRAQETQYF; CDR3 DNA: TGTGCCAGCTCTGGGGACAGGGCCCAAGAGACCCAGTACTTC
CDR3 length: 14; J gene: TRBJ1-2; clone size: few; V gene: TRBV14; D gene: NA; CDR3 protein: CASSRQAANYGYTF; CDR3 DNA: TGTGCCAGCAGTCGACAGGCAGCTAACTATGGCTACACCTTC
CDR3 length: 15; J gene: TRBJ1-2; clone size: NA; V gene: TRBV28; D gene: TRBD1; CDR3 protein: CASRERGRRYYGYTF; CDR3 DNA: TGTGCCAGCAGGGAAAGGGGGCGTCGGTACTATGGCTACACCTTC
CDR3 length: 17; J gene: TRBJ2-3; clone size: NA; V gene: TRBV4-1; D gene: NA; CDR3 protein: CASSQHTFGDTTDTQYF; CDR3 DNA: TGCGCCAGCAGCCAGCACACCTTCGGGGATACCACAGATACGCAGTATTTT
CDR3 length: 13; J gene: TRBJ2-5; clone size: NA; V gene: TRBV5-6; D gene: NA; CDR3 protein: CASSRRGPGTQYF; CDR3 DNA: TGTGCCAGCAGCCGCAGGGGACCTGGGACCCAGTACTTC
CDR3 length: 12; J gene: TRBJ1-6; clone size: few; V gene: TRBV7-2; D gene: NA; CDR3 protein: CASSLHNSPLHF; CDR3 DNA: TGTGCCAGCAGCTTACATAATTCACCCCTCCACTTT